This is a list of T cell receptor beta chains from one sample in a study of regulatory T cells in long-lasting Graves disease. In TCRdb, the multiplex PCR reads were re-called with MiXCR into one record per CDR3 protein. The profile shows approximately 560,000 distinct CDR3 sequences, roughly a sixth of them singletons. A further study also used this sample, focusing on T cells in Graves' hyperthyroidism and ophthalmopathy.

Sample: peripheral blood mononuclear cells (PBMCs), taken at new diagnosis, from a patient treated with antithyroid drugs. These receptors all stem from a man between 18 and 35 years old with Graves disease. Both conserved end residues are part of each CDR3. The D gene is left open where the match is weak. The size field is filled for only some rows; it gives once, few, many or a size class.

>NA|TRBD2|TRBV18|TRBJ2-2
TGTGCCAGCTCATGGACTAGCGGGAGGCCAAACACCGGGGAGCTGTTTTTT
CASSWTSGRPNTGELFF
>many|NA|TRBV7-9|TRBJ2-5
TGTGCCAGCAGCGACGGACCGGAGACCCAGTACTTC
CASSDGPETQYF
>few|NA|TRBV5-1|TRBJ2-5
TGCGCCAGCAGCAGTATAGGTCAAGAGACCCAGTACTTC
CASSSIGQETQYF
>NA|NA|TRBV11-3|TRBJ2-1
TGTGCCAGCAGCCATAGCGGCTCCTACAATGAGCAGTTCTTC
CASSHSGSYNEQFF
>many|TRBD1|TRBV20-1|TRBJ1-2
TGCAGTGCTAGAGAGCGGGGACAGGGTGTCGGGTATGGCTACACCTTC
CSARERGQGVGYGYTF
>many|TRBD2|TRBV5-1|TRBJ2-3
TGCGCCAGCAGCCCACTAGCGGGAGATGGTTCAGATACGCAGTATTTT
CASSPLAGDGSDTQYF
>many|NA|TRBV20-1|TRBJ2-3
TGCAGTGCTAGTGATTTCAGGGCGCGCGATACGCAGTATTTT
CSASDFRARDTQYF
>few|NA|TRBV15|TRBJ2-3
TGTGCCACCAGCAGAGATAGGAGAACAGATACGCAGTATTTT
CATSRDRRTDTQYF
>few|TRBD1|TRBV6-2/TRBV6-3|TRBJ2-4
TGTGCCAGCGGCCGGGACAGCCGGTACTTC
CASGRDSRYF
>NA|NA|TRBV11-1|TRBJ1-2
TGTGCCAGCAGCAAGATGGATGGCTACACCTTC
CASSKMDGYTF
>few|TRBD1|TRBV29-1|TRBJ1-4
TGCAGCGCCGGCCCGGGACAGGGTAATGAAAAACTGTTTTTT
CSAGPGQGNEKLFF
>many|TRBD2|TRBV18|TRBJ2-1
TGTGCCAGCTCACCAACTAGCGGCAATGAGCAGTTCTTC
CASSPTSGNEQFF
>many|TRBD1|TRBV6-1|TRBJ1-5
TGTGCCAGCAGTCTATCGGGACAGGGGGCTCAGCCCCAGCATTTT
CASSLSGQGAQPQHF
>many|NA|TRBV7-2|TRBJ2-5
TGTGCCAGCAGCTTAGTTGTGGAGAGCGGCCAGTACTTC
CASSLVVESGQYF
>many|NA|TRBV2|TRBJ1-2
TGTGCCAGCACCAAGGGCGAGTTAAACTATGGCTACACCTTC
CASTKGELNYGYTF
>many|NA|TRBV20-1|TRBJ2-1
TGCAGTGCCCAGCCCCTCGGGATCTACAATGAGCAGTTCTTC
CSAQPLGIYNEQFF
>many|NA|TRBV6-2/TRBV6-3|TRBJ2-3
TGTGCCAGCAGCTTGGTGGGGGCGGCGGGCACAGATACGCAGTATTTT
CASSLVGAAGTDTQYF
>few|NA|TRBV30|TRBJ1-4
TGTGCCTGGAGTTGGGGGTCTCTAGCTAATGAAAAACTGTTTTTT
CAWSWGSLANEKLFF
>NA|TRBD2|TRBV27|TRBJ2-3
TGTGCCAGCAGTTTAAAGAGCGGGGCTCCCACAGATACGCAGTATTTT
CASSLKSGAPTDTQYF
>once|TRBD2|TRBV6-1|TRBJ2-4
TGTGCCACCGCGACTAGCGAGCAAAACATTCAGTACTTC
CATATSEQNIQYF
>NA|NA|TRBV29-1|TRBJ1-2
TGCAGCGTTGCTCCTGGGTGGGGGATGGTTCGGAACTATGGCTACACCTTC
CSVAPGWGMVRNYGYTF
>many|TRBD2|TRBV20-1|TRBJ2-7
TGCAGTGCTAGAGAGGCTAGCGGGTGGTCCTACGAGCAGTACTTC
CSAREASGWSYEQYF
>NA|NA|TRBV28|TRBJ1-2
TGTGCCAGCAGTTCCCCCGGGGGGCCCGGAGGCTACACCTTC
CASSSPGGPGGYTF
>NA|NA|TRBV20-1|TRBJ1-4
TGCAGTGCTAGAGATTCGGACACGGGGGAAGAACTGTTTTTT
CSARDSDTGEELFF
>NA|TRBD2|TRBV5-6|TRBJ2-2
TGTGCCAGCAGCTCCGACTTAGCGGGAGCGGCCACCGGGGAGCTGTTTTTT
CASSSDLAGAATGELFF
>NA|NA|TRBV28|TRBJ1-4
TGTGCCAGCAGTTCAGGGAGGAAGGGGGAAAAACTGTTTTTT
CASSSGRKGEKLFF
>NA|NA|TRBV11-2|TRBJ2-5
NA
CASSFYICSAEGQQETQYF
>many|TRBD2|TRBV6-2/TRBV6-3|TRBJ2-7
TGTGCCAGCAGTGCAAAGCGGGAGACCTACGAGCAGTACTTC
CASSAKRETYEQYF
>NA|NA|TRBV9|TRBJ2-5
TGTGCCAGCAGCCCCTTCACTGAGGGCCTAAAAGAGACCCAGTACTTC
CASSPFTEGLKETQYF
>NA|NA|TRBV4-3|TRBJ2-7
TGCGCCAGCAGCCAAGAAACGGGGGCGAGGGAACAGTACTTC
CASSQETGAREQYF
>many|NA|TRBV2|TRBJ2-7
TGTGCCTCCGGCGGGGGCCTCTCCTACGAGCAGTACTTC
CASGGGLSYEQYF
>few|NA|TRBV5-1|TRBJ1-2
TGCGCCAGCAGCGGCCCGGGTCTCACATCCGGCTACACCTTC
CASSGPGLTSGYTF